This note documents a single TCR beta chain sequence. Its antigen is currently unknown. Doses given second, at about 4 or about 12 weeks, were pooled. This sample was taken from a study of T cell responses to AZD1222 COVID-19 vaccine. Notes on the study in general: No repertoire was sampled before or during the peak T cell response, only after it. Once two AZD1222 doses were given, Spike-specific TCR breadth and depth went up. The number of AZD1222 recipients seropositive at baseline was only 5 to 7.

TCRdb's copy holds only in-frame clones and misses some; the assay was immunoSEQ multiplex PCR. The profile shows 180,000 or so clones, more than 75% of them singletons. V was pared by 5 bases and J by 4 bases, with 16 bases of the junction left unmatched. Germline CDR1 and CDR2: LGHDT and YNNKEL (reference sequence). CDR3 length equals 18 residues. The starting material was peripheral blood, obtained 28 days after the second AZD1222 dose. The rearrangement uses TRBV3-1 (or the pseudogene TRBV3-2) and TRBJ2-1, with 8 bases matching TRBD2. The receptor comes from an adult who received the AZD1222 COVID-19 vaccine. In DNA, the CDR3 is TGTGCCAGCAGCTCTCCCGGGACTAGTGACGCCTCGTACAATGAGCAGTTCTTC. This codes for CASSSPGTSDASYNEQFF.